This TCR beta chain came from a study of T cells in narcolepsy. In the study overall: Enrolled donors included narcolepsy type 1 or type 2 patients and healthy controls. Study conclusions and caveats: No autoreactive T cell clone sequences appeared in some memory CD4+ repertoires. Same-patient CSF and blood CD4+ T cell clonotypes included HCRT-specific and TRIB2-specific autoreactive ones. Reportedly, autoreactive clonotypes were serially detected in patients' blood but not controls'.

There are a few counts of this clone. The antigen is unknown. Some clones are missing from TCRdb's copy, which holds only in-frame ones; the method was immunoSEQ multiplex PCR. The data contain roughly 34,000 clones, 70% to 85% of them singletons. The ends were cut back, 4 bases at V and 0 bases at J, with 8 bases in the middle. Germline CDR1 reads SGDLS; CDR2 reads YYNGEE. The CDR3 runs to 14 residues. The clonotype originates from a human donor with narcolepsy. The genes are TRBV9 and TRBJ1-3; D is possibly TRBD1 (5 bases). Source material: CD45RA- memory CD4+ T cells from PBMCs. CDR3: CASSQGFSGNTIYF. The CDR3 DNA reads TGTGCCAGCAGCCAGGGCTTCTCTGGAAACACCATATATTTT.